This T cell receptor (beta chain) came from a study of T cells in Graves' hyperthyroidism and ophthalmopathy. This clonotype was observed many times. Using RNA transcripts as the source, TCR beta CDR3 regions were amplified. The study used the HTBI primer set for a first-round RT-PCR of the TCR CDR3. TCRdb fed the multiplex PCR reads into MiXCR, producing one record per CDR3 protein. The sample includes around 200,000 distinct CDR3 sequences, 15% to 20% seen only once; the top ten take about 45%. Patients were excluded for uncontrolled infection, other autoimmune disease, pregnancy or lactation. 10 ml of fresh peripheral blood supplied the PBMCs. From germline, CDR1 is MDHEN and CDR2 SYDVKM. The CDR3 is made up of 14 amino acids. With 4 bases clipped from V and 2 bases from J, the junction kept 2 bases outside the gene matches.

The sample taken for sequencing was blood. The sequence came from a man aged 35-49 years with Graves' hyperthyroidism. This chain uses TRBV28 with TRBJ2-3; 8 positions match TRBD2. The CDR3 spells CASSSSGYTDTQYF. For the CDR3, the DNA is TGTGCCAGCAGTTCTAGCGGGTACACAGATACGCAGTATTTT.